Each of the 14 T cell receptor beta chains below was sequenced from the same sample in a study of T-cell reconstitution after alpha-beta-depleted transplantation in children. During its preparation, the TCRbeta library received unique molecular identifiers. Each CDR3 protein is one row after TCRdb ran MiXCR on the PCR reads. This repertoire shows 800,000 to 1,000,000 distinct CDR3 sequences, about 29% found once; its top ten account for approximately 30%. Sequences were derived from PBMCs, mostly from graft donor cells, sampled 360 days after TCRalphabeta/CD19-depleted stem cell transplant. The receptors were gathered from a boy under three years old who had a stem cell transplant for SCID, so the T cells may come from the graft donor.

The V gene is TRBV10-2, the J gene TRBJ2-1; D gene unclear. V lost 4 bases, J lost 8 bases, and 12 bases lay in between. In germline, CDR1 is WSHSY, CDR2 SAAADI. The length of the CDR3 is 13 residues. CDR3 DNA sequence: TGCGCCAGCAGTGCTCTGGGCAGGTATGAGCAGTTCTTC. Protein sequence: CASSALGRYEQFF.

V usage is TRBV5-1 and J usage is TRBJ2-5; D may be TRBD1 or TRBD2 (6 bases each). The V end lost 4 bases, the J end lost 4 bases, and 17 bases lay between the germline ends. The CDR3 covers 15 residues. In germline, CDR1 is SGHRS, CDR2 YFSETQ. This CDR3 reads CASSPDGGPRETQYF. The DNA for the CDR3 is TGCGCCAGCAGCCCCGATGGGGGGCCCAGAGAGACCCAGTACTTC.

The V and J genes are TRBV4-2 and TRBJ2-5; 8 nucleotides match TRBD1. The V segment lost 8 bases and the J segment 3 bases; nucleotides outside the gene matches: 11. There are 15 residues in the CDR3. Germline values: CDR1 LGHNA, CDR2 YNFKEQ. The DNA for the CDR3 is TGTGCCAGCGGCTACGCTGGGACAGGAGAAGAGACCCAGTACTTC. Translated: CASGYAGTGEETQYF.

This sequence joins TRBV10-3 and TRBJ2-7; TRBD1 matches at 8 bases. Germline CDR1 ENHRY, CDR2 SYGVKD. The CDR3 length is 14 residues. V lost 0 bases to trimming and J lost 12 bases; unmatched junction nucleotides: 10. This CDR3 reads CAISESGDRGGLYF. DNA of the CDR3: TGTGCCATCAGTGAGTCCGGCGACAGGGGTGGCCTGTACTTC.

The J gene is TRBJ2-5, the V gene TRBV15; 10 bases map to TRBD1. The germline CDR1 and CDR2 sequences are LNHNV and YYDKDF (reference sequence). The CDR3 runs to 16 residues. J gave up 1 base and V 3 bases, and 5 bases lay outside the gene matches. The CDR3 is CATSSWDRGVQETQYF. The CDR3 nucleotides read TGTGCCACCAGCAGCTGGGACAGGGGAGTCCAAGAGACCCAGTACTTC.

This clonotype was found many times. This sequence joins TRBV28 and TRBJ2-3, with D tentatively TRBD1 or TRBD2 (5 bases each). Germline V gene lookup returns CDR1 MDHEN and CDR2 SYDVKM. Trimming shortened V by 3 bases and J by 0 bases, and 13 bases separated the two germline ends. The CDR3 sequence is 16 residues long. The CDR3 DNA sequence: TGTGCCAGCAGTTTGGGGCTAGCTCCTAGCACAGATACGCAGTATTTT. Protein: CASSLGLAPSTDTQYF. The full variable domain, in which reference TRBV28 and TRBJ2-3 provide the parts outside the CDR3, is DVKVTQSSRYLVKRTGEKVFLECVQDMDHENMFWYRQDPGLGLRLIYFSYDVKMKEKGDIPEGYSVSREKKERFSLILESASTNQTSMYLCASSLGLAPSTDTQYFGPGTRLTVL.

Details on this clonotype: A read error may produce the germline difference seen at one junction end. V is TRBV9 and J is TRBJ2-1, with 10 bases aligning to TRBD2. Germline values: CDR1 SGDLS, CDR2 YYNGEE. The CDR3 sequence is 18 residues long. The DNA of the CDR3 is TGCGCCAGCAGCGTCCTAGCGGGGGCCTCTAGTTCCCCCAATGAGCAGTTCTTC. It specifies CASSVLAGASSSPNEQFF.

Only a few counts were recorded for this clonotype. The V gene is TRBV5-1, the J gene TRBJ2-7; TRBD2 matches at 12 bases. Germline V lookup: CDR1 SGHRS, CDR2 YFSETQ. This CDR3 contains 15 residues. J was trimmed by 7 bases and V by 0 bases; bases with no gene match: 5. CDR3 DNA: TGCGCCAGCAGCTTGGAAGGACTAGCGGGGAGAGAGCAGTACTTC. It codes for CASSLEGLAGREQYF.

Worth noting for this clonotype: The junction does not match germline at one end; this may be a read error. The CDR3 sequence: CGDRGSYEQYF. The DNA for the CDR3 is TGCGGGGACAGGGGGTCCTACGAGCAGTACTTC. The V and J genes are TRBV15 and TRBJ2-7; 11 bases line up with TRBD1. CDR3 length equals 11 residues. The germline V gene encodes CDR1 LNHNV and CDR2 YYDKDF (reference sequence).

Note on this clonotype: One end of the junction fails to match germline, which may point to a read error. The rearrangement links TRBV3-1 to TRBJ1-3; no definite D call. The germline gives CDR1 LGHDT, CDR2 YNNKEL (reference sequence). The CDR3 is made up of 15 amino acids. CDR3 loop: CASSQVPGSGHTIYF. The CDR3 DNA reads TGTGCCAGCAGCCAAGTCCCCGGCTCTGGACACACCATATATTTT.

The chain is built from TRBV15 and TRBJ2-3, with TRBD1 as a possible D gene (6 bases). V was cut by 6 bases and J by 1 base, with 8 bases left in between. CDR3 length: 13 residues. CDR1 is LNHNV, CDR2 YYDKDF, per germline (reference sequence). In nucleotides, the CDR3 is TGTGCCACCAGGGGGGCTCGCACAGATACGCAGTATTTT. Its protein product is CATRGARTDTQYF.

The CDR3 DNA sequence: TGTGCCAGTAGTACCTCGGGGAAACAAGGCTACAATGAGCAGTTCTTC. Residues: CASSTSGKQGYNEQFF. The chain links TRBV19 to TRBJ2-1, with a possible D match to TRBD2 (5 bases). Deletions cut 4 bases from V and 3 bases from J, with 16 bases between. The germline V gene has CDR1 LNHDA and CDR2 SQIVND (reference sequence). This CDR3 has 16 residues.

The table lists this clonotype with many counts. This chain links TRBV6-2 or TRBV6-3 with TRBJ2-3; tentative D call: TRBD1 (6 bases). Germline CDR1 is MNHEY and CDR2 is SVGEGT. Trimming shortened V by 6 bases and J by 4 bases, and 8 bases separated the two germline ends. This CDR3 comprises 12 residues. The CDR3 is CASSSGADTQYF. CDR3 DNA: TGTGCCAGCAGCTCAGGGGCAGATACGCAGTATTTT.

The rearrangement joins TRBV18 to TRBJ2-4, with 9 bases aligning to TRBD1. CDR1 is KGHSH, CDR2 LQKENI, per germline. The CDR3 consists of 16 residues. Trimming took 3 bases from V and 3 from J; bases not matched to a gene: 6. CDR3 sequence reads: CASSPRQGGNKNIQYF. The CDR3 nucleotides read TGTGCCAGCTCACCTAGACAGGGGGGAAACAAAAACATTCAGTACTTC.